The 20 T cell receptor beta chains presented below share a single source sample, sequenced in a study of Tregs in tolerant kidney transplant recipients. Only in-frame clones appear in the TCRdb table, and some are missing; sequencing was by immunoSEQ multiplex PCR. Its table lists roughly 34,000 clones. This specimen was CD8+ T cells from blood, taken before the transplant. The receptors were gathered from a human donor who received a combined kidney and bone marrow transplant.

Comment on this clone: The DNA ends 3 residues before the CDR3 does, and the rest of the CDR3 is filled in from the germline J gene. This chain joins TRBV29-1 and TRBJ2-6, with 10 bases fitting TRBD1. The CDR3 contains 17 residues. The trim removed 1 base at V and 0 bases at J, leaving 3 bases unmatched. CDR1 and CDR2 (germline): SQVTM, ANQGSEA. The part of the CDR3 DNA that was read is TGCAGCGTTGAAGCTTGGACAGGGGGCTCTGGGGCCAACGTC. Residues: CSVEAWTGGSGANV. The whole CDR3 protein is CSVEAWTGGSGANVLTF. The variable domain in full, completed from reference TRBV29-1 and TRBJ2-6, reads SAVISQKPSRDICQRGTSLTIQCQVDSQVTMMFWYRQQPGQSLTLIATANQGSEATYESGFVIDKFPISRPNLTFSTLTVSNMSPEDSSIYLCSVEAWTGGSGANVLTFGAGSRLTVL.

CDR3 DNA (partial): TGTGCCAGCAGCTTTTACGGGGAAAAAGGCGAG. This gives the protein CASSFYGEKGE. The whole CDR3 sequence is CASSFYGEKGEQYF. V gene TRBV7-9 combines with J gene TRBJ2-7; tentatively, D is TRBD2 (5 bases). The read halts 3 residues ahead of the CDR3 end, with the missing end drawn from the germline J gene. The germline V gene encodes CDR1 SEHNR and CDR2 FQNEAQ (reference sequence). This CDR3 region has 14 residues. Between the trimmed V and J ends, which lost 3 bases and 6 bases, there was a span of 15 bases.

The sequenced CDR3 bases are TGTGCCAGCGGTCGAGGACAGGGCGGCAATCAGCCC. Protein: CASGRGQGGNQP. In full, the CDR3 is CASGRGQGGNQPQHF. The chain couples TRBV6-2 or TRBV6-3 to TRBJ1-5, with 8 bases fitting TRBD1. The read halts 3 residues ahead of the CDR3 end, with the missing end drawn from the germline J gene. Germline-derived CDR1 and CDR2 are MNHEY and SVGEGT. The V and J ends lost 8 bases and 2 bases, in that order; junction bases with no gene match: 8. The CDR3 extends over 15 amino acids.

Note on this clone: The read is 3 residues too short to cover the CDR3 end, so that end is filled in from the germline J gene. This chain uses TRBV7-6 with TRBJ2-5, with D maybe TRBD2 (6 bases). The ends were cut back, 5 bases at V and 2 bases at J, with 12 bases in the middle. CDR3 size: 14 residues. Germline CDR1 reads SGHVS; CDR2 reads FNYEAQ. CDR3 sequence: CASSPGTLQETQYF. The DNA read from the CDR3 is TGTGCCAGCAGCCCCGGGACTCTACAAGAGACC.

As to this clone: Read data end 3 residues before the CDR3 end; the end is taken from the germline J gene. The gene calls are TRBV5-6 and TRBJ1-1, with D perhaps matching TRBD1 (5 bases). The germline V gene has CDR1 SGHDT and CDR2 YYEEEE. V dropped 2 bases and J dropped 7 bases, with 9 bases sitting between them. The length of the CDR3 is 12 residues. The part of the CDR3 DNA that was read is TGTGCCAGCAGCTTATACAGGATTGAA. Translating gives CASSLYRIE. The entire CDR3 protein reads CASSLYRIEAFF.

As for this clone: The sequenced fragment ends 3 residues before the CDR3 boundary, so the rest is inferred from the germline J gene. The chain links TRBV5-1 to TRBJ1-4; tentatively, D is TRBD1 (6 bases). From germline, CDR1 is SGHRS and CDR2 YFSETQ. V was trimmed by 2 bases and J by 5 bases, leaving 13 bases between them. The CDR3 is made up of 15 amino acids. The CDR3 bases that were read are TGCGCCAGCAGCTTTTGGGGGGGCTTGAATGAAAAA. This translates into CASSFWGGLNEK. Given in full, the CDR3 is CASSFWGGLNEKLFF. Full variable domain (rest looked up from reference TRBV5-1 and TRBJ1-4): KAGVTQTPRYLIKTRGQQVTLSCSPISGHRSVSWYQQTPGQGLQFLFEYFSETQRNKGNFPGRFSGRQFSNSRSEMNVSTLELGDSALYLCASSFWGGLNEKLFFGSGTQLSVL.

The DNA read from the CDR3 is TGTGCCAGCCAAAGGGGGGGGGCCACTGAA. Protein product: CASQRGGATE. The CDR3 in its entirety is CASQRGGATEAFF. The V call is TRBV11-2, the J call TRBJ1-1; TRBD1 is a possible D gene (6 bases). The missing CDR3 end, 3 residues past where the read stops, is filled in from the germline J gene. This CDR3 comprises 13 residues. Trimming left V 8 bases short and J 4 bases short, with 14 bases between. CDR1 is SGHAT, CDR2 FQNNGV, per germline.

A remark on this clone: The sequence runs out 3 residues before the end of the CDR3; the remainder is reconstructed from the germline J gene. The J gene is TRBJ1-5, the V gene TRBV6-2 or TRBV6-3; D remains unclear. Germline V lookup: CDR1 MNHEY, CDR2 SVGEGT. The CDR3 spans 15 residues. Between the trimmed V and J ends, which lost 5 bases and 0 bases, there was a span of 11 bases. The sequenced CDR3 bases are TGTGCCAGCAGTCTAGACGGAGGTAGCAATCAGCCC. Protein product: CASSLDGGSNQP. The complete CDR3 protein is CASSLDGGSNQPQHF.

As to this clone: Read sequence stops 3 residues before the CDR3 end, and the germline J gene provides the missing end. The chain carries TRBV7-9 and TRBJ1-1, with D unclear. CDR1 and CDR2 (germline): SEHNR, FQNEAQ (reference sequence). V was clipped by 1 base and J by 2 bases, with 11 bases between them. The CDR3 is 15 amino acids. CDR3 loop: CASSLGLVLNTEAFF. The sequenced part of the CDR3 DNA is TGTGCCAGCAGCTTAGGGTTAGTCCTAAACACTGAA.

The CDR3 loop reads CANAHGELFF. The CDR3 DNA, read in part, is TGTGCCAATGCGCACGGGGAG. This chain links TRBV5-6 with TRBJ2-2; D is unresolved. The missing CDR3 end, 3 residues past where the read stops, is filled in from the germline J gene. The CDR3 is 10 residues long. From germline, CDR1 is SGHDT and CDR2 YYEEEE. The V end was cut by 9 bases, the J end by 7 bases, with 7 bases between.

A remark on this clone: The read finishes 3 residues shy of the CDR3 end, and the germline J gene is used to complete it. The chain links TRBV29-1 to TRBJ1-1; D call uncertain. The CDR3 totals 12 residues. V was clipped by 6 bases and J by 1 base, with 9 bases between them. The germline V gene encodes CDR1 SQVTM and CDR2 ANQGSEA. CDR3 region: CSVVGSNTEAFF. The sequenced CDR3 bases are TGCAGCGTCGTCGGGTCGAACACTGAA.

About this clone: The CDR3 goes on 3 residues after the read ends, and that part is filled in from the germline J gene. This chain uses TRBV7-6 with TRBJ2-2; 13 bases agree with TRBD2. Trimming at V came to 5 bases and at J to 3 bases, leaving 3 bases not matched to a gene. CDR1 and CDR2 (germline): SGHVS, FNYEAQ. This CDR3 spans 16 amino acids. The CDR3 spells CASSLGLAGDTGELFF. Incomplete CDR3 DNA: TGTGCCAGCAGCCTCGGACTAGCGGGGGACACCGGGGAG.

On this clone: The read halts 3 residues ahead of the CDR3 end, with the missing end drawn from the germline J gene. The chain employs TRBV10-3 and TRBJ1-2, with D uncertain. The CDR3 loop spans 12 amino acids. Germline lookup yields CDR1 ENHRY and CDR2 SYGVKD. V lost 6 bases and J lost 7, with 12 bases in between. The CDR3 protein is CAISLGEGGYTF. The DNA read from the CDR3 is TGTGCCATCAGCCTGGGCGAGGGTGGC.

The part of the CDR3 DNA that was read is TGTGCCAGCAGTCCTTCCTACGAG. Translating gives CASSPSYE. The full CDR3 is CASSPSYEQYF. V usage is TRBV11-2 and J usage is TRBJ2-7, with unresolved D. Read data end 3 residues before the CDR3 end; the end is taken from the germline J gene. The V gene's germline CDR1 is SGHAT and CDR2 FQNNGV. Trimming removed 6 bases from V and 1 base from J, with 4 bases in between. This CDR3 contains 11 residues.

Regarding this clone: The CDR3 extends 3 residues past the end of the read, so its final part is completed from the germline J gene. The chain has TRBV20-1 and TRBJ1-1; 9 bases are a match to TRBD1. CDR3 length equals 11 residues. Germline loops: CDR1 DFQATT, CDR2 SNEGSKA (reference sequence). V was pared by 6 bases and J by 6 bases, with 2 bases of the junction left unmatched. CDR3 sequence reads: CSARTGAEAFF. Partial CDR3 DNA: TGCAGTGCACGGACAGGGGCTGAA.

The CDR3 bases that were read are TGTGCCAGCAGCCCTACCGGGACAGGGTCTGAA. This codes for CASSPTGTGSE. The complete CDR3 protein is CASSPTGTGSEAFF. The chain carries TRBV5-6 and TRBJ1-1; 9 nucleotides agree with TRBD1. The read stops 3 residues short of the end of the CDR3; the missing end is completed from the germline J gene. The V gene end was trimmed by 4 bases and the J gene end by 6 bases; junction bases not matched to a gene: 7. The CDR3 consists of 14 residues. In germline, CDR1 is SGHDT, CDR2 YYEEEE. Full variable domain (rest looked up from reference TRBV5-6 and TRBJ1-1): DAGVTQSPTHLIKTRGQQVTLRCSPKSGHDTVSWYQQALGQGPQFIFQYYEEEERQRGNFPDRFSGHQFPNYSSELNVNALLLGDSALYLCASSPTGTGSEAFFGQGTRLTVV.

In regard to this clone: The read terminates 3 residues ahead of where the CDR3 ends, so the germline J gene completes it. This rearrangement joins TRBV2 to TRBJ2-7; D is unclear. Germline lookup yields CDR1 SNHLY and CDR2 FYNNEI. V was clipped by 1 base and J by 2 bases, with 6 bases between them. The CDR3 spans 13 residues. The part of the CDR3 DNA that was read is TGTGCCAGCAGTGAAGGTCTAGCCTACGAG. Amino acids: CASSEGLAYE. The whole CDR3 is CASSEGLAYEQYF.

With regard to this clone: Read sequence stops 3 residues before the CDR3 end, and the germline J gene provides the missing end. The genes are TRBV19 and TRBJ1-5; D not certain. Between the trimmed V and J ends, which lost 3 bases and 2 bases, there was a span of 14 bases. Germline loops: CDR1 LNHDA, CDR2 SQIVND (reference sequence). The CDR3 covers 16 residues. CDR3 residues: CASSIEPGVGNQPQHF. CDR3 DNA (partial): TGTGCCAGTAGTATTGAGCCCGGGGTGGGCAATCAGCCC.

Points on this clone: The CDR3 extends 3 residues past the end of the read, so its final part is completed from the germline J gene. The rearrangement links TRBV19 to TRBJ2-7, with TRBD1 as a possible D gene (6 bases). CDR1 and CDR2 from the germline V gene are LNHDA and SQIVND (reference sequence). Trimming shortened V by 5 bases and J by 0 bases, and 11 bases separated the two germline ends. CDR3 length: 14 residues. The DNA read from the CDR3 is TGTGCCAGTAGTTTTGCAGGGGACTCCTACGAG. Its protein is CASSFAGDSYE. The whole CDR3 is CASSFAGDSYEQYF.

As concerns this clone: The read halts 3 residues ahead of the CDR3 end, with the missing end drawn from the germline J gene. V usage is TRBV7-9 and J usage is TRBJ1-1; 7 bases are shared with TRBD1. CDR3 size: 14 residues. Trimming at V came to 3 bases and at J to 5 bases, leaving 6 bases not matched to a gene. Germline V gene sequence: CDR1 SEHNR, CDR2 FQNEAQ (reference sequence). The CDR3 reads CASSFRDSGTEAFF. CDR3 bases read: TGTGCCAGCAGCTTCCGGGACAGTGGGACTGAA.